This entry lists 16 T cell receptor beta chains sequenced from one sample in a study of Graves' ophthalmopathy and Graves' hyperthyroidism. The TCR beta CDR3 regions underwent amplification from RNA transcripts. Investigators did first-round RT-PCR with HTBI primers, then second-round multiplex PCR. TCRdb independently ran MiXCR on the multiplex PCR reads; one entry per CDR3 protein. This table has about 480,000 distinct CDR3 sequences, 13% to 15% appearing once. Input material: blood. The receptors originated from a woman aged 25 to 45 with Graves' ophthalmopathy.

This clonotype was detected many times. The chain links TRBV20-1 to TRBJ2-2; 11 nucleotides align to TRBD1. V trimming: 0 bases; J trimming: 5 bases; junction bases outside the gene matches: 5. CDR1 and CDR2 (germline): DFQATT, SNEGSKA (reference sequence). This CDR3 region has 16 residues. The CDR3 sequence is CSARDPGQGGTGELFF. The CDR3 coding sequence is TGCAGTGCTAGAGATCCGGGACAGGGGGGAACCGGGGAGCTGTTTTTT.

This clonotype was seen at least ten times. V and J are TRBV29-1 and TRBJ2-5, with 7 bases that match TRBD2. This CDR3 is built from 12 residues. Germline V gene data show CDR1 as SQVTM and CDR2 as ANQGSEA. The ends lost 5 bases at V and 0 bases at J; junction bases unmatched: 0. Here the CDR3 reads CSVSGNQETQYF. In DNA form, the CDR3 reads TGCAGCGTTAGCGGGAACCAAGAGACCCAGTACTTC. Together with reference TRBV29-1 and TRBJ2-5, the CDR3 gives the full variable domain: SAVISQKPSRDICQRGTSLTIQCQVDSQVTMMFWYRQQPGQSLTLIATANQGSEATYESGFVIDKFPISRPNLTFSTLTVSNMSPEDSSIYLCSVSGNQETQYFGPGTRLLVL.

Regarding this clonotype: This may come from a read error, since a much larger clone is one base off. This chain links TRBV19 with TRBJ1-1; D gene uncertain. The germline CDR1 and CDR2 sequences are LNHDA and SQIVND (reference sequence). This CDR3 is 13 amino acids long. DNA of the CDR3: TGTGCCAGTAGACCGAATCGGAACACTGAAGCTTGCTTT. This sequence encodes CASRPNRNTEACF.

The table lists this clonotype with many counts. Written as DNA, the CDR3 is TGTGCCAGTCTAACTTTGAGCGGGGACGTGAGGTACGAGCAGTACTTC. This translates into CASLTLSGDVRYEQYF. The chain carries TRBV6-2 or TRBV6-3 and TRBJ2-7; TRBD2 aligns across 7 bases. The CDR3 covers 16 residues. V trimming: 9 bases; J trimming: 4 bases; junction bases outside the gene matches: 18. CDR1 and CDR2 (germline): MNHEY, SVGEGT.

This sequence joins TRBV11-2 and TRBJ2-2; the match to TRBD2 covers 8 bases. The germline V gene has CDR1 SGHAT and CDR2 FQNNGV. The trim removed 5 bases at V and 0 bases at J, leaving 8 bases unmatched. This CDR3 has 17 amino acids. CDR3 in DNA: TGTGCCAGCAGCCATCCCCGGGAGGGAACGAACACCGGGGAGCTGTTTTTT. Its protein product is CASSHPREGTNTGELFF. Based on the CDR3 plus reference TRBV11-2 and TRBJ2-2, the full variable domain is EAGVAQSPRYKIIEKRQSVAFWCNPISGHATLYWYQQILGQGPKLLIQFQNNGVVDDSQLPKDRFSAERLKGVDSTLKIQPAKLEDSAVYLCASSHPREGTNTGELFFGEGSRLTVL.

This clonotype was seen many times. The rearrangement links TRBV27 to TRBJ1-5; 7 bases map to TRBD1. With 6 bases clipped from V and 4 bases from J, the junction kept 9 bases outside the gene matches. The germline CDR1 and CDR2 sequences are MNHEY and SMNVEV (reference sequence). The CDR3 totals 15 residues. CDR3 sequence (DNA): TGTGCCAGCAGCAAAACAGGGGAGTGGAATCAGCCCCAGCATTTT. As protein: CASSKTGEWNQPQHF.

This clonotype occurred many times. CDR3 in amino acids: CASSAGTGSGNTIYF. The CDR3 bases are TGTGCCAGCAGCGCCGGGACAGGGAGTGGAAACACCATATATTTT. The gene calls are TRBV9 and TRBJ1-3, with 9 positions matching TRBD1. V was clipped by 3 bases and J by 3 bases; unmatched bases: 4. The CDR3 covers 15 residues. Germline V gene lookup returns CDR1 SGDLS and CDR2 YYNGEE.

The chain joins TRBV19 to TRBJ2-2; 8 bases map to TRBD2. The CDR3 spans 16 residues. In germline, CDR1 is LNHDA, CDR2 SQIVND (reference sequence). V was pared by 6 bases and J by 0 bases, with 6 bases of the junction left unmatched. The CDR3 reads CASRISGGANTGELFF. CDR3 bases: TGTGCCAGTAGGATAAGCGGGGGCGCGAACACCGGGGAGCTGTTTTTT.

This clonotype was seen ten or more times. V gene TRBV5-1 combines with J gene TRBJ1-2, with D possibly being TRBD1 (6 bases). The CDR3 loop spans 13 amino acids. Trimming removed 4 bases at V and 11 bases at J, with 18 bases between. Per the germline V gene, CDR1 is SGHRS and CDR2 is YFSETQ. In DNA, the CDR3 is TGCGCCAGCAGCACCGAGACCAGGGGTGATTACACCTTC. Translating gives CASSTETRGDYTF. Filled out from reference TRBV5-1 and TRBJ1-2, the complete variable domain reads KAGVTQTPRYLIKTRGQQVTLSCSPISGHRSVSWYQQTPGQGLQFLFEYFSETQRNKGNFPGRFSGRQFSNSRSEMNVSTLELGDSALYLCASSTETRGDYTFGSGTRLTVV.

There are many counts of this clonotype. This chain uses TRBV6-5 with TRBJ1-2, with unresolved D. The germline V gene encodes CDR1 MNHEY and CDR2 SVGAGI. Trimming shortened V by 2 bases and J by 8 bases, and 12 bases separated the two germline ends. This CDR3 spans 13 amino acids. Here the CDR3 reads CASSYRLMEGYTF. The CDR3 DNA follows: TGTGCCAGCAGTTACAGGTTAATGGAAGGCTACACCTTC.

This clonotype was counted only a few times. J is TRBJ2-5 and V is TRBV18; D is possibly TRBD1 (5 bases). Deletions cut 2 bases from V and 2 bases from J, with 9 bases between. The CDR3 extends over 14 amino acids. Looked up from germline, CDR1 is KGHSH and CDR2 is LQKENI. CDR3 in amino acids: CASSPYQGQETQYF. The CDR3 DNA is TGTGCCAGCTCACCATATCAGGGACAAGAGACCCAGTACTTC.

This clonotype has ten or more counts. Here the CDR3 DNA reads TGCAGTGCTAAGAGGTACAATCAGCCCCAGCATTTT. Its protein product is CSAKRYNQPQHF. The V call is TRBV20-1, the J call TRBJ1-5, with D uncertain. Trimming pared 4 bases from V and 3 bases from J, leaving 7 bases between. The CDR3 has 12 amino acids. The germline gives CDR1 DFQATT, CDR2 SNEGSKA (reference sequence).

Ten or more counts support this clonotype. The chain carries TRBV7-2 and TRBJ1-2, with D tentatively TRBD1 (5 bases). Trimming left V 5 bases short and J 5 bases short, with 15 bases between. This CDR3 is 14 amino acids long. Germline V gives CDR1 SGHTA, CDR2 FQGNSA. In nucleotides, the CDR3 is TGTGCCAGCAGCGTGAGGGACGGCTCATATGGCTACACCTTC. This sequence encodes CASSVRDGSYGYTF.

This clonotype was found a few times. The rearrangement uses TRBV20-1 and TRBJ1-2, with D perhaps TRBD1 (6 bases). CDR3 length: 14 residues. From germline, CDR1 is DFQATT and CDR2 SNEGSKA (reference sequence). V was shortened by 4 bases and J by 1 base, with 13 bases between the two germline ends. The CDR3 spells CSATSRTVNYGYTF. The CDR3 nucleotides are TGCAGTGCTACCTCACGGACAGTTAACTATGGCTACACCTTC.

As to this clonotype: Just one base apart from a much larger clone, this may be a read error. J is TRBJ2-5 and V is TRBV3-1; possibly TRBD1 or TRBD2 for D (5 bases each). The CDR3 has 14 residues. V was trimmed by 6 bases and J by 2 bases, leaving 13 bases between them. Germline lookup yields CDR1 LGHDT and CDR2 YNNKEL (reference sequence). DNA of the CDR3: TGTGCCAGCAGTCCCGGGACGTATCAAGAGACCCAGTACTTC. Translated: CASSPGTYQETQYF.

The CDR3 DNA sequence: TGTGCCCTTCGGACAGGGTTATTCTATGGCTACACCTTC. Protein product: CALRTGLFYGYTF. The rearrangement links TRBV27 to TRBJ1-2, with TRBD1 matching 8 bases. CDR1 MNHEY and CDR2 SMNVEV come from the germline V gene (reference sequence). There are 13 residues in the CDR3. V was clipped by 11 bases and J by 4 bases; unmatched bases: 9.